Listed below are T cell receptor beta chains from one sample, sequenced in a study of T-cell reconstitution after alpha-beta-depleted transplantation in children. TCRdb recomputed calls from the PCR reads with MiXCR, one row per CDR3 protein. The top ten hold 14% of the sample, which has 580,000 or so distinct CDR3 sequences, about 21% seen once. The sample consisted of PBMCs, mostly from graft donor cells, taken 360 days after TCRalphabeta/CD19-depleted stem cell transplant. The receptors originated from a boy younger than two who had a stem cell transplant for acute myeloid leukemia, so the T cells may come from the graft donor. Both conserved end residues are part of each CDR3. D genes are given only for firm matches. Clone size is not always given. Where it is, it says once, few, many or a class for expanded clones.

size,J,V,D,DNA,CDR3
many,TRBJ1-1,TRBV20-1,.,TGCAGTGCCATGAACACTGAAGCTTTCTTT,CSAMNTEAFF
.,TRBJ2-5,TRBV24-1,.,TGTGCCACCAGTGATACAGACAGGCCCGCAGGGACCCAGTACTTC,CATSDTDRPAGTQYF
many,TRBJ1-6,TRBV20-1,.,TGCAGTGCTATGGACAGAAGCTCCTATAATTCACCCCTCCACTTT,CSAMDRSSYNSPLHF
few,TRBJ1-5,TRBV6-5,TRBD1,TGTGCCAGCAGTTCTCGACAGGGAGAAGATCAGCCCCAGCATTTT,CASSSRQGEDQPQHF
few,TRBJ1-3,TRBV15,.,TGTGCCACCAGCAGAGCAGGGTACTCTGGAAACACCATATATTTT,CATSRAGYSGNTIYF
many,TRBJ1-1,TRBV5-1,.,TGCGCCAGCAGCTTGGACCCGGACACTGAAGCTTTCTTT,CASSLDPDTEAFF
few,TRBJ2-3,TRBV20-1,.,TGCAGTGCTAGAGCATGGCGGGGCACAGATACGCAGTATTTT,CSARAWRGTDTQYF
.,TRBJ2-2,TRBV6-5,TRBD1,TGTGCCAGCAGCCGGGACAGGGACACCGGGGAGCTGTTTTTT,CASSRDRDTGELFF
.,TRBJ2-2,TRBV11-1,TRBD2,TGTGCCAGCAGCTCGAACCAACTAGCGGGGGGGCGCACCGGGGAGCTGTTTTTT,CASSSNQLAGGRTGELFF
few,TRBJ2-3,TRBV29-1,TRBD1,TGCAGCGTTGAACCGGGACAGGTGATCACAGATACGCAGTATTTT,CSVEPGQVITDTQYF
few,TRBJ2-2,TRBV20-1,.,TGCAGTGCTAGGTCAACCCTGCCCTTTACCGGGGAGCTGTTTTTT,CSARSTLPFTGELFF
many,TRBJ2-4,TRBV7-9,.,TGTGCCAGCAGCGGACAAGGAAACATTCAGTACTTC,CASSGQGNIQYF
few,TRBJ1-1,TRBV6-5,.,TGTGCCAGCAACAGTGGCACTGAAGCTTTCTTT,CASNSGTEAFF
many,TRBJ2-3,TRBV29-1,.,TGCAGCGTTGCCGACTACACAGATACGCAGTATTTT,CSVADYTDTQYF
.,TRBJ2-5,TRBV6-1,TRBD1,TGTGCCAGCAGTGGGGACAGGGGTTTGGAGACCCAGTACTTC,CASSGDRGLETQYF
many,TRBJ2-7,TRBV12-3/TRBV12-4,TRBD2,TGTGCCAGCGGTAGCGGGTTCGGGGACGAGCAGTACTTC,CASGSGFGDEQYF
.,TRBJ2-1,TRBV6-2/TRBV6-3,TRBD2,TGTGCCAGCAGTTACTTGGGACTAGCGGGCAATGAGCAGTTCTTC,CASSYLGLAGNEQFF
many,TRBJ2-2,TRBV18,TRBD2,TGTGCCAGCTCACCGCTGACTAGCGGGGGGTTAAACACCGGGGAGCTGTTTTTT,CASSPLTSGGLNTGELFF
many,TRBJ2-5,TRBV12-3/TRBV12-4,.,TGTGCCAGCACGGCACAAGAGACCCAGTACTTC,CASTAQETQYF
many,TRBJ2-2,TRBV4-2,TRBD1,TGTGCCAGCAGCCAAGGCCCCGGAACAGGGGAAGGTTCCGGGGAGCTGTTTTTT,CASSQGPGTGEGSGELFF
few,TRBJ1-1,TRBV20-1,.,TGCAGTGCGTCAAGGTCTGCTGAAGCTTTCTTT,CSASRSAEAFF
.,TRBJ1-1,TRBV6-5,.,TGTGCCAGCAGTTATCTGGGATCAAGCCGTGAAGCTTTCTTT,CASSYLGSSREAFF
.,TRBJ2-5,TRBV27,.,TGTGCCAGCAGTTCCCTCGGGCAGCAGTACTTC,CASSSLGQQYF
.,TRBJ2-6,TRBV12-3/TRBV12-4,.,TGTGCCAGCAGCTCAACGGACAGCTGTCGCTCTGGGGCCAACGTCCTGACTTTC,CASSSTDSCRSGANVLTF
many,TRBJ2-1,TRBV4-3,.,TGCGCCAGCAGCCAAGAAGCTTTCTACAATGAGCAGTTCTTC,CASSQEAFYNEQFF
few,TRBJ1-4,TRBV6-2/TRBV6-3,.,TGTGCCAGCAGTTACGCGGTGACAACTAATGAAAAACTGTTTTTT,CASSYAVTTNEKLFF
.,TRBJ2-1,TRBV7-6,TRBD2,TGTGCCAGCGGCGGGACTAGCGGGTCCAATGAGCAGTTCTTC,CASGGTSGSNEQFF
many,TRBJ1-1,TRBV5-1,.,TGCGCCAGCATCGGGGGCGGGGGGCCCACTGAAGCTTTCTTT,CASIGGGGPTEAFF
few,TRBJ1-2,TRBV20-1,TRBD1,TGCAGTGCATACCGGGACAGGGTTCATTCCTATGGCTACACCTTC,CSAYRDRVHSYGYTF
few,TRBJ2-3,TRBV5-4,.,TGTGCCAGCAGCTCCGGATGGCGAACAGATACGCAGTATTTT,CASSSGWRTDTQYF
.,TRBJ2-1,TRBV15,TRBD1,TGTGCCACGGACCCCGGGACAGAATACAATGAGCAGTTCTTC,CATDPGTEYNEQFF
.,TRBJ1-3,TRBV12-3/TRBV12-4,TRBD1,TGTGCCAGCAGCAAGGGTAGGGGGCGAGCGGACACCATATATTTT,CASSKGRGRADTIYF
once,TRBJ2-2,TRBV12-3/TRBV12-4,TRBD2,TGTGCCAGCAGTTTCCGCGGGGGGACGAACACCGGGGAGCTGTTTTTT,CASSFRGGTNTGELFF
few,TRBJ2-1,TRBV20-1,TRBD1,TGCAGTGCTAAGGCGACAGGGCTGGGCAATGAGCAGTTCTTC,CSAKATGLGNEQFF
many,TRBJ2-4,TRBV5-1,.,TGCGCCAGCAGCTTAGGACAACCAGCCAAAAACATTCAGTACTTC,CASSLGQPAKNIQYF
many,TRBJ2-3,TRBV5-1,.,TGCGCCAGCAGCCCCTGGGGCCGGCCTGGCGGAGATACGCAGTATTTT,CASSPWGRPGGDTQYF
many,TRBJ2-3,TRBV20-1,.,TGCAGTGCTAGAGATTTTCGCGGGAAGACCCAGACAGATACGCAGTATTTT,CSARDFRGKTQTDTQYF
few,TRBJ1-1,TRBV20-1,TRBD1,TGCAGTGCTAGAGACGACAGGGGTGGCACTGAAGCTTTCTTT,CSARDDRGGTEAFF
many,TRBJ2-3,TRBV29-1,.,TGCAGCGTTTGGGGCAGGAGCACAGATACGCAGTATTTT,CSVWGRSTDTQYF
few,TRBJ2-2,TRBV6-1,.,TGTGCCAGTGGGCTTCAACTAAACACCGGGGAGCTGTTTTTT,CASGLQLNTGELFF
.,TRBJ2-1,TRBV27,.,TGTGCCAGCAGCCCAATGGCCGGGTGGGATGAGCAGTTCTTC,CASSPMAGWDEQFF
.,TRBJ2-1,TRBV7-6,.,TGTGCCAGCAGCCCTTATCATGGGAGCAATGAGCAGTTCTTC,CASSPYHGSNEQFF
few,TRBJ2-3,TRBV4-1,TRBD2,TGCGCCAGCAGCCTGACTAGCGTCACAGATACGCAGTATTTT,CASSLTSVTDTQYF
many,TRBJ2-7,TRBV2,.,TGTGCCAGCAGCCCATTTGGGTCTAGCCAGCACGAGCAGTACTTC,CASSPFGSSQHEQYF
.,TRBJ1-5,TRBV19,TRBD1,TGTGCCAGTAGTATGGGGGGACAGTATAGCAATCAGCCCCAGCATTTT,CASSMGGQYSNQPQHF
few,TRBJ2-1,TRBV5-4,TRBD2,TGTGCCAGCAGCTTGGGCCCCGGGGCGGGGGGCTTTCGGGGCAATGAGCAGTTCTTC,CASSLGPGAGGFRGNEQFF
many,TRBJ2-1,TRBV6-1,.,TGTGCCAGCAGTCTAACTTTGACACTGGCTCAGGGGCAGTTCTTC,CASSLTLTLAQGQFF
.,TRBJ1-4,TRBV20-1,TRBD1,TGCAGTGCTACCCGAGTAACAGGGGGCCCCAATGAAAAACTGTTTTTT,CSATRVTGGPNEKLFF
few,TRBJ2-2,TRBV24-1,.,TGTGCCACCATGGGAAGGAACACCGGGGAGCTGTTTTTT,CATMGRNTGELFF
many,TRBJ2-3,TRBV12-3/TRBV12-4,.,TGTGCCAGCAGTTTTCAGGGGGGACTCAGCACAGATACGCAGTATTTT,CASSFQGGLSTDTQYF
many,TRBJ1-6,TRBV6-5,.,TGTGCCAGCAGTAATTATCACAATTCACCCCTCCACTTT,CASSNYHNSPLHF
.,TRBJ2-3,TRBV21-1,.,TGTGCCAGCAGCAAAGCGCGACAGGGCACAGATACGCAGTATTTT,CASSKARQGTDTQYF
few,TRBJ2-4,TRBV12-3/TRBV12-4,.,TGTGCCAGCAGTTTAGCCTTGGGGCCGAGGGAGAACATTCAGTACTTC,CASSLALGPRENIQYF